Each of the 14 T cell receptor beta chains below was sequenced from the same sample in a study of T cell responses to AZD1222 COVID-19 vaccine (dated by TCRdb to 2020 to 2022). Interpreted using the paper, the time point label stands for: about 28 days (+/-7) after the second vaccine dose. Read against the paper, the sample's treatment or condition label means: meningococcal conjugate vaccine given as trial control. Library method: the immunoSEQ multiplex PCR assay. TCRdb obtained this table from immuneACCESS and retained in-frame rearrangements with V and J assigned. These tables miss some clones; where compared with another copy, unresolved V genes account for less than half of the shortfall, and the remainder is unexplained. The table for this sample lists tens of thousands of clones; around three quarters of them were counted only once. The ten most abundant clones make up about a fifth of the sample.

The sequenced sample was peripheral blood, obtained 28 days after the second dose of the MenACWY control vaccine. The source is an adult who received the MenACWY meningococcal vaccine as a control.

The V call is TRBV4-1, the J call TRBJ1-4; D remains ambiguous. Germline V gene sequence: CDR1 MGHRA, CDR2 YSYEKL. Trimming pared 0 bases from V and 11 bases from J, leaving 7 bases between. This CDR3 region has 12 residues. The CDR3 reads CASSQDWFKLFF. CDR3 coding DNA: TGCGCCAGCAGCCAAGATTGGTTCAAACTGTTTTTT.

The V gene is TRBV3-1 (or the pseudogene TRBV3-2), the J gene TRBJ1-6; 7 bases are a match to TRBD1. Germline CDR1 is LGHDT and CDR2 is YNNKEL (reference sequence). V lost 1 base to trimming and J lost 3 bases; unmatched junction nucleotides: 3. There are 16 residues in the CDR3. The CDR3 sequence is CASSQGGTVYNSPLHF. In nucleotides, the CDR3 is TGTGCCAGCAGCCAAGGCGGGACAGTCTATAATTCACCCCTCCACTTT.

The genes are TRBV5-1 and TRBJ2-7, with D perhaps TRBD1 or TRBD2 (5 bases each). The CDR3 covers 17 residues. Per the germline V gene, CDR1 is SGHRS and CDR2 is YFSETQ. The ends were cut back, 0 bases at V and 4 bases at J, with 20 bases in the middle. DNA for the CDR3: TGCGCCAGCAGCTTGGTGGCCGGGACCGTGTCAAATTACGAGCAGTACTTC. It encodes CASSLVAGTVSNYEQYF.

This chain links TRBV20-1 with TRBJ1-1; D ambiguous. CDR3 length: 12 amino acids. V lost 3 bases, J lost 6 bases, and 11 bases lay in between. Germline V CDR1 and CDR2: DFQATT, SNEGSKA (reference sequence). DNA for the CDR3: TGCAGTGCTAGTAGACTGAGCCCTGAAGCTTTCTTT. It codes for CSASRLSPEAFF.

This clone was detected a few times. V usage is TRBV4-1 and J usage is TRBJ1-3; weak D call: TRBD1 (5 bases). The CDR3 extends over 12 amino acids. The germline V gene has CDR1 MGHRA and CDR2 YSYEKL. V lost 3 bases and J 13 bases, leaving 13 bases between the germline ends. The CDR3 DNA reads as TGCGCCAGCAGCCATTCGACCGGGGGGATATATTTT. This sequence encodes CASSHSTGGIYF.

This clone was counted once. This sample also contains other DNA sequences that code for the same CDR3. The rearrangement links TRBV6-5 to TRBJ1-1; D is uncertain. Germline V gene sequence: CDR1 MNHEY, CDR2 SVGAGI. Trimming shortened V by 0 bases and J by 5 bases, and 10 bases separated the two germline ends. The CDR3 consists of 14 residues. CDR3 loop: CASSYSGLGTEAFF. In DNA, the CDR3 is TGTGCCAGCAGTTACTCCGGTCTGGGGACTGAAGCTTTCTTT.

The chain links TRBV5-4 to TRBJ2-5, with D perhaps being TRBD1 or TRBD2 (5 bases each). Germline assignment: CDR1 SGHNT and CDR2 YYREEE (reference sequence). With 4 bases removed from V and 1 base from J, the gap between germline ends came to 14 bases. The CDR3 spans 15 residues. CDR3 residues: CASSQPGRSQETQYF. CDR3 nucleotides: TGTGCCAGCAGCCAACCGGGACGGTCCCAAGAGACCCAGTACTTC.

V and J are TRBV18 and TRBJ1-1; D perhaps matches TRBD1 (5 bases). V lost 5 bases to trimming and J lost 3 bases, with 10 bases between them. This CDR3 region has 13 residues. Germline V gene sequence: CDR1 KGHSH, CDR2 LQKENI. CDR3 residues: CASSKQVDTEAFF. CDR3 coding DNA: TGTGCCAGCTCAAAACAGGTTGACACTGAAGCTTTCTTT.

The chain has TRBV28 and TRBJ1-1; TRBD1 matches 8 bases. CDR3 length: 15 residues. Looked up from germline, CDR1 is MDHEN and CDR2 is SYDVKM. J gave up 0 bases and V 2 bases, and 2 bases lay outside the gene matches. This chain's CDR3 is CASSLPGQVNTEAFF. DNA for the CDR3: TGTGCCAGCAGTTTACCGGGACAGGTGAACACTGAAGCTTTCTTT.

The chain has TRBV4-2 and TRBJ1-5; a weak D match, TRBD1 (6 bases). Germline CDR1 is LGHNA and CDR2 is YNFKEQ. The CDR3 extends over 16 amino acids. Trimming took off 0 bases at V and 7 bases at J, with 16 bases between the two ends. CDR3 protein: CASSQEATGYRQPQHF. The CDR3 DNA is TGTGCCAGCAGCCAAGAGGCTACAGGGTACCGACAGCCCCAGCATTTT.

The chain employs TRBV20-1 and TRBJ2-7; D perhaps matches TRBD2 (6 bases). Germline lookup yields CDR1 DFQATT and CDR2 SNEGSKA (reference sequence). The length of the CDR3 is 11 residues. Between the trimmed V and J ends, which lost 4 bases and 5 bases, there was a span of 9 bases. CDR3 region: CSATTSNEQYF. The CDR3 DNA reads TGCAGTGCTACCACTAGCAACGAGCAGTACTTC.

V gene TRBV29-1 combines with J gene TRBJ2-3; no clear D gene. Germline-derived CDR1 and CDR2 are SQVTM and ANQGSEA. Trimming removed 2 bases from V and 1 base from J, with 10 bases in between. The CDR3 is made up of 14 amino acids. The CDR3 region has the DNA TGCAGCGTTGAAAGAGGAAGTGGCACAGATACGCAGTATTTT. This sequence encodes CSVERGSGTDTQYF.

The gene calls are TRBV4-2 and TRBJ1-5, with D perhaps TRBD1 (5 bases). The CDR3 totals 18 residues. Between the trimmed V and J ends, which lost 1 base and 5 bases, there was a span of 21 bases. Germline lookup yields CDR1 LGHNA and CDR2 YNFKEQ. The CDR3 DNA reads as TGTGCCAGCAGCCAAGTCGGGGGTAGGGGCCGCGTACATCAGCCCCAGCATTTT. Protein product: CASSQVGGRGRVHQPQHF.

The chain links TRBV27 to TRBJ2-7; D is unclear. Germline V gene sequence: CDR1 MNHEY, CDR2 SMNVEV (reference sequence). The CDR3 has 13 amino acids. V was clipped by 5 bases and J by 0 bases, with 8 bases between them. This chain's CDR3 is CASSPNPSYEQYF. As DNA, the CDR3 is TGTGCCAGCAGTCCTAACCCCTCCTACGAGCAGTACTTC.